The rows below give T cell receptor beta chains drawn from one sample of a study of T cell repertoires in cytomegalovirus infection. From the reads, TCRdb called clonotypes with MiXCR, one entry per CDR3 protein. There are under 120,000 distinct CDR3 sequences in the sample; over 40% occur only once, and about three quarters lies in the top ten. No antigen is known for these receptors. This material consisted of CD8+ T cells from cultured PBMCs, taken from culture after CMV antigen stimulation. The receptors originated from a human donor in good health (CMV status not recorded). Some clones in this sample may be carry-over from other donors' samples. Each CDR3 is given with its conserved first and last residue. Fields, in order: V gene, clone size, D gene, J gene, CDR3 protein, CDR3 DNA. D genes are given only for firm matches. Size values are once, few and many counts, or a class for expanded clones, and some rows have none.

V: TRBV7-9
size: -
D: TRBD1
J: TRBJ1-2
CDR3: CASRGQGGLNYGYTF
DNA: TGTGCCAGCAGGGGACAGGGAGGGTTGAACTATGGCTACACCTTC

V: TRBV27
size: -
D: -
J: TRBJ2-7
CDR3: CASTPLSTNEQYF
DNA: TGTGCCAGCACCCCTCTGTCCACGAACGAGCAGTACTTC

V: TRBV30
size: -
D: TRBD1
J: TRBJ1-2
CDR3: CAWSVLQGGYTF
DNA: TGTGCCTGGAGTGTACTACAGGGGGGCTACACCTTC

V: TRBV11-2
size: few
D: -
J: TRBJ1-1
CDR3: CASSLALHREAFF
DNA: TGTGCCAGCAGCTTAGCACTCCATAGGGAAGCTTTCTTT

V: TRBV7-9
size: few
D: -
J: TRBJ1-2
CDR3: CASSSTENYGYTF
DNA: TGTGCCAGCAGTTCGACGGAAAACTATGGCTACACCTTC

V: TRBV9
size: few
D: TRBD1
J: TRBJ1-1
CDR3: CASSVSTGAGTEAFF
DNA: TGTGCCAGCAGCGTTTCCACAGGGGCCGGCACTGAAGCTTTCTTT

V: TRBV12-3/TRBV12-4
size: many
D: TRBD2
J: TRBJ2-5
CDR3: CASSPGGSGGETQYF
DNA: TGTGCCAGCAGTCCAGGAGGTAGCGGGGGTGAGACCCAGTACTTC

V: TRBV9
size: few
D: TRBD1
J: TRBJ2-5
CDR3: CASSVGQGSKETQYF
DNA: TGTGCCAGCAGCGTAGGACAGGGGTCTAAAGAGACCCAGTACTTC

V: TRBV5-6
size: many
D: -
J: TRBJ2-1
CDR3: CASSYGGVQGWGEQFF
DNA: TGTGCCAGCAGCTATGGAGGCGTCCAGGGATGGGGTGAGCAGTTCTTC

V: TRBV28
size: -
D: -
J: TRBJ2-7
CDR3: CASSFRELDYEQYF
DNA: TGTGCCAGCAGTTTCCGGGAGTTGGACTACGAGCAGTACTTC

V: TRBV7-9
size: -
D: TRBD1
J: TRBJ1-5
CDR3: CASSLGLGTGFGNQPQHF
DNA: TGTGCCAGCAGCTTAGGTCTCGGGACAGGTTTTGGCAATCAGCCCCAGCATTTT

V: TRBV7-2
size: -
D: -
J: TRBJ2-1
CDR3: CASSLGTYEQFF
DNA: TGTGCCAGCAGCTTAGGGACTTATGAGCAGTTCTTC

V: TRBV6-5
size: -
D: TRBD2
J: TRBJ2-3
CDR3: CASALLAGSTDSQYF
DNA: TGTGCCAGCGCTCTCCTAGCGGGTAGCACAGATTCGCAGTATTTT

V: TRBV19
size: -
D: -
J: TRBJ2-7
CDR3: CASRFGGEQYF
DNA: TGTGCCAGTAGATTTGGAGGCGAGCAGTACTTC

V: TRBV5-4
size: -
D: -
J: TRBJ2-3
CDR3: CASSLVAGSTDTQYF
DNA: TGTGCCAGCAGCTTGGTGGCGGGGAGCACAGATACGCAGTATTTT

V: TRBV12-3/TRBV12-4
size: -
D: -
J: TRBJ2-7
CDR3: CASSVGVAYEQYF
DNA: TGTGCCAGCAGTGTCGGCGTGGCCTACGAGCAGTACTTC

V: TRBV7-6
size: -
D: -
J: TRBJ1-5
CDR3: CASSWEQESNQPQHF
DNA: TGTGCCAGCAGCTGGGAACAGGAGAGCAATCAGCCCCAGCATTTT

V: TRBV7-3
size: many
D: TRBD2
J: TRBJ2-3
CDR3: CASSLAGGSTDTQYF
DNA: TGTGCCAGCAGCTTAGCGGGGGGATCCACAGATACGCAGTATTTT

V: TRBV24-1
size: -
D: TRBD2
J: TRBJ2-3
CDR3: CATSETGLAETTDTQYF
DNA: TGTGCCACCAGTGAAACGGGACTAGCAGAAACCACAGATACGCAGTATTTT

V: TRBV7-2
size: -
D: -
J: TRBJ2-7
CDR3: CASSNRAYKSYEQYF
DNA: TGTGCCAGCAGCAACCGGGCCTATAAGTCCTACGAGCAGTACTTC

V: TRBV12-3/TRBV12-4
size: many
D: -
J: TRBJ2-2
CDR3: CASSLVTANTGELFF
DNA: TGTGCCAGCAGTTTAGTGACAGCTAACACCGGGGAGCTGTTTTTT

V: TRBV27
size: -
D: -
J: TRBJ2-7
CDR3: CASSLLGSSSEQYF
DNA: TGTGCCAGCAGTTTACTAGGGAGTTCGAGCGAGCAGTACTTC

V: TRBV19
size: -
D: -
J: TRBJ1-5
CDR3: CASSTSDYSNQPQHF
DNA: TGTGCCAGTAGTACGTCAGATTATAGCAATCAGCCCCAGCATTTT

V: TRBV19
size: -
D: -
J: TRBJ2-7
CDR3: CASSIGAGYEQYF
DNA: TGTGCCAGTAGTATCGGGGCAGGCTACGAGCAGTACTTC

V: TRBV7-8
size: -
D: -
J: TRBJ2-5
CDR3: CASSLAPGVGETQYF
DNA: TGTGCCAGCAGCTTAGCCCCCGGGGTGGGAGAGACCCAGTACTTC

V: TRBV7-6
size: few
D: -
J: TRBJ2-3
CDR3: CASSLVSRGDTQYF
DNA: TGTGCCAGCAGCCTCGTCAGTCGGGGAGATACGCAGTATTTT

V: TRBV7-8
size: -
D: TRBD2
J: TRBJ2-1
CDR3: CASSLEAGVSYNEQFF
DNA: TGTGCCAGCAGCTTAGAGGCGGGGGTCTCCTACAATGAGCAGTTCTTC